This entry lists 28 T cell receptor beta chains sequenced from one sample in a study of blood T cell repertoires in COVID-19 (dated by TCRdb to 2018 to 2020). Receptor libraries were prepared by the immunoSEQ multiplex PCR assay. TCRdb took over this immuneACCESS table, retaining in-frame rearrangements with V and J assigned. Such tables are incomplete; in checked studies, under half of the missing clones stem from an unresolved V gene, and the remainder is unexplained. The sample profile shows 110,000 to 150,000 clones; roughly three quarters of them were found once. Approximately 6% of the sample belongs to the ten largest clones. The sample consisted of PBMCs or T cells enriched from blood (not recorded which). These receptors all stem from a woman aged 45-60 years who had recovered from COVID-19.

The chain carries TRBV28 and TRBJ2-1; 9 nucleotides align to TRBD1. The CDR3 is 15 residues long. The J segment lost 1 base and the V segment lost 4 bases, leaving 2 bases of the junction unmatched. Germline V gene sequence: CDR1 MDHEN, CDR2 SYDVKM. DNA for the CDR3: TGTGCCAGCAGTTCACAGGGGGCTTCCTACAATGAGCAGTTCTTC. Its translation: CASSSQGASYNEQFF.

There are a few counts of this clone. V gene TRBV29-1 combines with J gene TRBJ1-6, with TRBD1 matching 7 bases. This CDR3 region has 14 residues. CDR1 is SQVTM and CDR2 is ANQGSEA in the germline V gene. Germline trimming cut 6 bases from V and 10 bases from J; bases unmatched to any gene: 12. The CDR3 loop reads CSVRSQGIGSPLHF. CDR3 coding DNA: TGCAGCGTCCGGTCACAGGGGATTGGATCACCCCTCCACTTT.

The genes are TRBV19 and TRBJ1-2; perhaps TRBD1 as D (5 bases). Germline CDR1 reads LNHDA; CDR2 reads SQIVND (reference sequence). Trimming left V 3 bases short and J 1 base short, with 12 bases between. This CDR3 has 15 residues. For the CDR3, the DNA is TGTGCCAGTAGTATGCGACAGATACGTAACTATGGCTACACCTTC. Translation gives CASSMRQIRNYGYTF.

This clone was observed a few times. V gene TRBV5-1 combines with J gene TRBJ1-6; possible D gene TRBD1, 5 bases. Germline CDR1 SGHRS, CDR2 YFSETQ. V was clipped by 0 bases and J by 5 bases, with 27 bases between them. The CDR3 has 21 amino acids. The CDR3 sequence: CASSLDGVRQIDTRNNSPLHF. In nucleotides, the CDR3 is TGCGCCAGCAGCTTGGATGGTGTTCGACAGATCGACACTCGAAATAATTCACCCCTCCACTTT.

V usage is TRBV18 and J usage is TRBJ2-7; weak D call: TRBD1 (6 bases). Trimming pared 5 bases from V and 2 bases from J, leaving 13 bases between. CDR3 length equals 14 residues. Germline CDR1 KGHSH, CDR2 LQKENI. The chain's CDR3 is CASSLAGTTYEQYV. As DNA, the CDR3 is TGTGCCAGCTCATTAGCCGGGACAACCTACGAGCAGTACGTC.

The V and J genes are TRBV10-2 and TRBJ2-1; TRBD2 is a possible D gene (5 bases). The V end lost 7 bases, the J end lost 5 bases, and 9 bases lay between the germline ends. The CDR3 spans 12 residues. Germline CDR1 WSHSY, CDR2 SAAADI. CDR3 coding DNA: TGCGCCAGCACCCTCGGGAACAATGAGCAGTTCTTC. As protein: CASTLGNNEQFF.

The chain uses TRBV28 and TRBJ1-4; 9 bases line up with TRBD1. Germline CDR1 reads MDHEN; CDR2 reads SYDVKM. The CDR3 extends over 14 amino acids. Germline trimming cut 6 bases from V and 4 bases from J; bases unmatched to any gene: 3. Here the CDR3 reads CASRPTGGNEKLFF. The DNA for the CDR3 is TGTGCCAGCAGACCGACAGGGGGTAATGAAAAACTGTTTTTT.

The CDR3 protein is CASSLSGRDQPQHF. In DNA, the CDR3 is TGTGCCAGCAGTTTATCAGGCAGGGATCAGCCCCAGCATTTT. The chain carries TRBV27 and TRBJ1-5, with a possible D match to TRBD1 (5 bases). From germline, CDR1 is MNHEY and CDR2 SMNVEV (reference sequence). V dropped 0 bases and J dropped 5 bases, with 8 bases sitting between them. This CDR3 has 14 amino acids.

This chain connects TRBV27 to TRBJ1-4; D gene unclear. The CDR3 totals 13 residues. The germline CDR1 and CDR2 sequences are MNHEY and SMNVEV (reference sequence). Trimming shortened V by 3 bases and J by 10 bases, and 12 bases separated the two germline ends. CDR3 in amino acids: CASSLVPRAKLFF. The CDR3 nucleotides are TGTGCCAGCAGTTTGGTTCCGCGCGCAAAACTGTTTTTT. Complete variable domain (other parts from reference TRBV27 and TRBJ1-4): EAQVTQNPRYLITVTGKKLTVTCSQNMNHEYMSWYRQDPGLGLRQIYYSMNVEVTDKGDVPEGYKVSRKEKRNFPLILESPSPNQTSLYFCASSLVPRAKLFFGSGTQLSVL.

This chain joins TRBV5-6 and TRBJ2-3; 9 bases fit TRBD2. The CDR3 is made up of 16 amino acids. Trimming removed 3 bases from V and 0 bases from J; junction bases left unmatched: 5. The germline gives CDR1 SGHDT, CDR2 YYEEEE. CDR3 coding DNA: TGTGCCAGCAGCTCAATCGCGGGGGGGAGCACAGATACGCAGTATTTT. Translation gives CASSSIAGGSTDTQYF.

The chain links TRBV28 to TRBJ2-1; 11 bases fit TRBD2. Trimming cost V 8 bases and J 1 base; bases outside gene matches: 4. Germline V gene data show CDR1 as MDHEN and CDR2 as SYDVKM. The CDR3 consists of 15 residues. The CDR3 DNA sequence: TGTGCCAGCCATAGACTAGCGGGGTCCTACAATGAGCAGTTCTTC. Amino acid sequence: CASHRLAGSYNEQFF. Full variable domain (outside the CDR3, taken from reference TRBV28 and TRBJ2-1): DVKVTQSSRYLVKRTGEKVFLECVQDMDHENMFWYRQDPGLGLRLIYFSYDVKMKEKGDIPEGYSVSREKKERFSLILESASTNQTSMYLCASHRLAGSYNEQFFGPGTRLTVL.

This chain uses TRBV6-5 with TRBJ2-5, with TRBD2 matching over 9 bases. The CDR3 has 15 amino acids. Germline assignment: CDR1 MNHEY and CDR2 SVGAGI. Trimming removed 6 bases from V and 2 bases from J; junction bases left unmatched: 7. The CDR3 sequence: CASRGLASVQETQYF. In DNA form, the CDR3 reads TGTGCCAGCAGAGGACTAGCGAGCGTACAAGAGACCCAGTACTTC.

The rearrangement joins TRBV19 to TRBJ2-7; D might be TRBD2 (6 bases). This CDR3 comprises 12 residues. Germline lookup yields CDR1 LNHDA and CDR2 SQIVND (reference sequence). V was pared by 3 bases and J by 7 bases, with 10 bases between. The CDR3 nucleotides are TGTGCCAGTAGTATTGGAGGGAGGGAGCAGTACTTC. Translating gives CASSIGGREQYF.

Many counts were recorded for this clone. This CDR3 reads CASSPPGTGLGHTEAFF. As DNA, the CDR3 is TGTGCCAGCTCACCACCCGGGACAGGCCTAGGCCACACTGAAGCTTTCTTT. V is TRBV18 and J is TRBJ1-1, with 8 bases that match TRBD1. This CDR3 has 17 amino acids. Germline CDR1 KGHSH, CDR2 LQKENI. V lost 0 bases, J lost 3 bases, and 9 bases stayed unmatched.

This clone was counted ten times or more. The chain is built from TRBV2 and TRBJ1-2, with D hard to call. CDR1 is SNHLY, CDR2 FYNNEI, per germline. This CDR3 comprises 14 residues. The V end lost 7 bases, the J end lost 8 bases, and 20 bases lay between the germline ends. The CDR3 DNA reads TGTGCCAGCAATCGGCGGGTTTTAGCGGAGGGCTACACCTTC. It encodes CASNRRVLAEGYTF.

The V call is TRBV9, the J call TRBJ2-1; TRBD2 matches 10 bases. This CDR3 has 15 amino acids. CDR1 is SGDLS, CDR2 YYNGEE, per germline. With V trimmed by 3 bases and J by 7 bases, 7 bases remained unmatched. The CDR3 DNA sequence: TGTGCCAGCAGCGAAGCGGGGGGGCCTATGAATGAGCAGTTCTTC. Amino acid sequence: CASSEAGGPMNEQFF.

The V call is TRBV9, the J call TRBJ2-5, with 7 bases matching TRBD2. V gave up 4 bases and J gave up 2 bases; unmatched junction bases: 11. From germline, CDR1 is SGDLS and CDR2 YYNGEE. The CDR3 sequence is 16 residues long. CDR3 residues: CASSPPWRAGQETQYF. The CDR3 DNA follows: TGTGCCAGCAGCCCCCCCTGGAGAGCGGGGCAAGAGACCCAGTACTTC.

The CDR3 DNA reads TGTGCCAGCAGTTCCCGACATGGGAACACTGAAGCTTTCTTT. Protein sequence: CASSSRHGNTEAFF. J is TRBJ1-1 and V is TRBV6-2 or TRBV6-3; D gene unclear. CDR1 MNHEY and CDR2 SVGEGT come from the germline V gene. The CDR3 is 14 amino acids. Trimming removed 4 bases from V and 1 base from J, with 10 bases in between.

J is TRBJ2-5 and V is TRBV5-1; weak D call: TRBD2 (6 bases). V was trimmed by 5 bases and J by 5 bases, leaving 19 bases between them. Germline CDR1 is SGHRS and CDR2 is YFSETQ. The CDR3 length is 15 residues. CDR3 sequence: CASSFRDFAGETQYF. The CDR3 nucleotides read TGCGCCAGCAGTTTCCGGGACTTCGCTGGGGAGACCCAGTACTTC.

The chain couples TRBV27 to TRBJ2-2; TRBD1 is a possible D gene (6 bases). CDR1 is MNHEY and CDR2 is SMNVEV in the germline V gene (reference sequence). The ends were cut back, 1 base at V and 6 bases at J, with 9 bases in the middle. This CDR3 has 14 amino acids. In DNA, the CDR3 is TGTGCCAGCAGTTTATGGTCAGGGGCCGGGGAGCTGTTTTTT. Residues: CASSLWSGAGELFF.

The chain combines TRBV9 with TRBJ1-1, with D possibly being TRBD1 (5 bases). V lost 3 bases and J 4 bases, leaving 13 bases between the germline ends. Germline CDR1 is SGDLS and CDR2 is YYNGEE. The length of the CDR3 is 14 residues. This CDR3 reads CASSDPGKGTEAFF. CDR3 bases: TGTGCCAGCAGCGATCCAGGGAAGGGCACTGAAGCTTTCTTT.

The V and J genes are TRBV12-3 or TRBV12-4 and TRBJ1-6, with 7 bases aligning to TRBD1. The CDR3 has 13 amino acids. The ends lost 3 bases at V and 7 bases at J; junction bases unmatched: 0. In DNA, the CDR3 is TGTGCCAGCAGTTTGACAGGGAATTCACCCCTCCACTTT. Translating gives CASSLTGNSPLHF.

V usage is TRBV28 and J usage is TRBJ1-3, with a possible D match to TRBD1 (6 bases). With 4 bases removed from V and 3 bases from J, the gap between germline ends came to 10 bases. CDR1 MDHEN and CDR2 SYDVKM come from the germline V gene. The CDR3 has 14 residues. CDR3 protein: CASSSTGFGNTIYF. The DNA for the CDR3 is TGTGCCAGCAGTTCGACAGGCTTTGGAAACACCATATATTTT. Full variable domain (outside the CDR3, taken from reference TRBV28 and TRBJ1-3): DVKVTQSSRYLVKRTGEKVFLECVQDMDHENMFWYRQDPGLGLRLIYFSYDVKMKEKGDIPEGYSVSREKKERFSLILESASTNQTSMYLCASSSTGFGNTIYFGEGSWLTVV.

The V gene is TRBV9, the J gene TRBJ2-1, with 9 bases lining up with TRBD1. This CDR3 has 15 amino acids. Germline lookup yields CDR1 SGDLS and CDR2 YYNGEE. The trim removed 0 bases at V and 7 bases at J, leaving 5 bases unmatched. The CDR3 is CASSVETGGRNEQFF. The CDR3 coding sequence is TGTGCCAGCAGCGTAGAAACAGGGGGCAGGAATGAGCAGTTCTTC.

This sequence joins TRBV4-1 and TRBJ1-6; D gene uncertain. The CDR3 is 15 residues long. Trimming cost V 0 bases and J 8 bases, with 11 bases left between them. From germline, CDR1 is MGHRA and CDR2 YSYEKL. CDR3 region: CASSQEAGRYSPLHF. The CDR3, as DNA: TGCGCCAGCAGCCAAGAGGCAGGAAGGTATTCACCCCTCCACTTT.

The chain links TRBV7-3 to TRBJ1-1; 8 bases align to TRBD1. V lost 5 bases to trimming and J lost 0 bases; unmatched junction nucleotides: 5. Per germline, CDR1 SGHTA and CDR2 FQGTGA. The CDR3 extends over 15 amino acids. The CDR3 region is CASSPPDRVNTEAFF. CDR3 nucleotide sequence: TGTGCCAGCAGCCCGCCGGACAGGGTGAACACTGAAGCTTTCTTT.

This chain joins TRBV29-1 and TRBJ2-1, with 8 bases fitting TRBD2. The CDR3 length is 10 residues. With 6 bases clipped from V and 15 bases from J, the junction kept 7 bases outside the gene matches. CDR1 and CDR2 from the germline V gene are SQVTM and ANQGSEA. As DNA, the CDR3 is TGCAGCGTCCCGGGACTAGTTCTGTTCTTC. It translates to CSVPGLVLFF.

The rearrangement joins TRBV6-5 to TRBJ2-1; 8 bases map to TRBD2. V trimming: 4 bases; J trimming: 7 bases; junction bases outside the gene matches: 12. The CDR3 runs 16 residues. CDR1 is MNHEY, CDR2 SVGAGI, per germline. In DNA form, the CDR3 reads TGTGCCAGCAGTTCTCCCACGGGGGGGCCGGCAAATGAGCAGTTCTTC. The encoded protein is CASSSPTGGPANEQFF.